The sample holds a few counts of the clone carrying this T cell receptor (beta chain). The data were obtained in a study of T cell repertoires in cytomegalovirus infection. TCRdb redid the calling of the reads with MiXCR, one entry per CDR3 protein. The data show about 360,000 distinct CDR3 sequences, over 15% seen once. This CDR3 region has 17 residues. The germline CDR1 and CDR2 sequences are SNHLY and FYNNEI. V shed 6 bases and J shed 0 bases, with 19 bases lying between them. V usage is TRBV2 and J usage is TRBJ2-3; TRBD2 is a possible D gene (6 bases). The sample was PBMCs. The sequence came from a human donor in good health (CMV status not recorded). Some clones in this sample may be carry-over from other donors' samples. In nucleotides, the CDR3 is TGTGCCAGCAGCCCCGAAGCAGGCGGACTAAGCACAGATACGCAGTATTTT. This sequence encodes CASSPEAGGLSTDTQYF.